This T cell receptor beta chain comes out of a study of blood T cell repertoires in COVID-19. Study-wide background: Both acute and convalescent COVID-19 samples were obtained from the United States, Italy and Spain. From T cells, B-cell-depleted T cells, or PBMCs came the material, which was cDNA or gDNA.

Source study methods: Reference gene primers were amplified, and this amplification served to estimate nucleated cell counts. The assay was immunoSEQ multiplex PCR, and TCRdb's table has in-frame clones only and misses some. That table gives V, J and clone size, and the DNA gave D and trimming. The data hold around 70,000 clones, with approximately 80% observed a single time. The CDR3 covers 17 residues. Trimming cost V 4 bases and J 2 bases, with 21 bases left between them. From germline, CDR1 is GTSNPN and CDR2 SVGIG (reference sequence). The V call is TRBV30, the J call TRBJ2-1, with D possibly being TRBD1 (8 bases). The receptor's source is a human donor in a cohort sampled during active COVID-19. Sequences were obtained from peripheral blood. CDR3 region: CAWNGIQTGGAYNEQFF. CDR3 DNA sequence: TGTGCCTGGAACGGAATACAAACAGGGGGGGCCTACAATGAGCAGTTCTTC.